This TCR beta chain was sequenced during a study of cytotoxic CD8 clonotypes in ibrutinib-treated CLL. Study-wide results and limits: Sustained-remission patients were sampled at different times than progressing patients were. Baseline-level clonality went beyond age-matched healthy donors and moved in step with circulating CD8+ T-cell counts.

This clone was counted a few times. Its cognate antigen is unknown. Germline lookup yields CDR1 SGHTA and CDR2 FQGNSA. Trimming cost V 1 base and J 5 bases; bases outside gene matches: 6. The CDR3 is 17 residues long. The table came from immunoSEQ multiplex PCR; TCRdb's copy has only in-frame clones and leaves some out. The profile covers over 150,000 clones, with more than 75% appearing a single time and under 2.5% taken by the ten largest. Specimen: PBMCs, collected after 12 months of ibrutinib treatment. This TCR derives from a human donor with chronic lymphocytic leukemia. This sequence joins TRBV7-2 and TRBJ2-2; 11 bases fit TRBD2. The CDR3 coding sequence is TGTGCCAGCAGCTTAGGCTTAGCGGGAGGGAGTACCGGGGAGCTGTTTTTT. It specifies CASSLGLAGGSTGELFF.